This T cell receptor delta chain is drawn from a study of gamma-delta chains in newborns, infants, children. Study at large: Polyclonal expansion of innate γδ T cells after birth follows microbial exposure.

Deletions cut 1 base from V and 5 bases from J, with 16 bases between. This CDR3 has 16 amino acids. CDR1 and CDR2 (germline): GEAIGNYY, EKD. TCRdb used CATT to re-call clones from the reads. The table includes roughly 4,500 delta-chain clones, around 5% detected once. The sequence was collected from a child who was a newborn, infant or young child, either healthy, febrile or measles-vaccinated (not recorded which). The specimen sequenced was blood. This chain joins TRDV2 and TRDJ2; D may be TRDD3 (6 bases). The CDR3 nucleotides are TGTGCCTGTGACACGTTAGGGGATTCTACTACAGCACAACTCTTCTTT. This translates into CACDTLGDSTTAQLFF.